A few counts support the clone carrying this T cell receptor beta chain. Its target is unknown. The CDR3 covers 14 residues. Germline V gene sequence: CDR1 SGHNT, CDR2 YENEEA. The V segment lost 5 bases and the J segment 3 bases; nucleotides outside the gene matches: 5. This entry comes from a study of blood T cells in healthy people across ages. Whole-study findings and limits: In long-lived donors, naive CD4+ cell counts and diversity exceeded those of aged donors.

A sample-barcoded 5' primer and a J-beta primer mix were used in a second PCR of roughly 6 to 11 cycles. TCRdb ran MiXCR on the 5' RACE reads and lists one entry per CDR3 protein. The repertoire holds over 750,000 distinct CDR3 sequences, approximately 25% seen once, with 9% to 9.5% in the top ten. Drawn from each donor were roughly 9.4 milliliters of peripheral blood. The same data also contributed to another study, on T cells of mothers and their children. That study reports: Donation was provided by three healthy Caucasian mothers along with their six children.

This TCR came from a boy between 10 and 17 years old in good health. The sample was blood. J is TRBJ2-7 and V is TRBV11-3; 9 bases align to TRBD1. CDR3 DNA sequence: TGTGCCAGCAGCAATACGGGACAGGGCTACGAGCAGTACTTC. The encoded protein is CASSNTGQGYEQYF. Full variable domain (missing parts from reference TRBV11-3 and TRBJ2-7): EAGVVQSPRYKIIEKKQPVAFWCNPISGHNTLYWYLQNLGQGPELLIRYENEEAVDDSQLPKDRFSAERLKGVDSTLKIQPAELGDSAVYLCASSNTGQGYEQYFGPGTRLTVT.